These 28 T cell receptor beta chains originate from one sample sequenced in a study of blood T cell repertoires in COVID-19. The assay was immunoSEQ multiplex PCR, and TCRdb's table has in-frame clones only and misses some. This sample has 200,000 to 300,000 clones, with roughly 87% found just once. The sequenced sample consisted of PBMCs or T cells enriched from blood (not recorded which). These receptors were obtained from a woman aged 25 to 39 with acute COVID-19.

The rearrangement uses TRBV27 and TRBJ1-1, with D maybe TRBD1 (6 bases). CDR1 is MNHEY, CDR2 SMNVEV, per germline (reference sequence). The CDR3 has 14 amino acids. V lost 5 bases and J lost 1, with 11 bases in between. CDR3 sequence (DNA): TGTGCCAGCAGTCTAAGACAGGAGAACACTGAAGCTTTCTTT. This gives the protein CASSLRQENTEAFF.

CDR3 DNA sequence: TGTGCCACCATAGAGACAGGGCAGACTAATGAAAAACTGTTTTTT. Protein sequence: CATIETGQTNEKLFF. The chain is built from TRBV24-1 and TRBJ1-4; TRBD1 matches at 7 bases. There are 15 residues in the CDR3. Germline CDR1 and CDR2: KGHDR and SFDVKD. The V segment lost 8 bases and the J segment 2 bases; nucleotides outside the gene matches: 7.

The V gene is TRBV30, the J gene TRBJ1-1; 8 bases align to TRBD1. The germline V gene encodes CDR1 GTSNPN and CDR2 SVGIG (reference sequence). The trim removed 3 bases at V and 4 bases at J, leaving 7 bases unmatched. The CDR3 totals 14 residues. CDR3 amino acids: CAWRDHRGVTEAFF. CDR3 bases: TGTGCCTGGAGGGACCACAGGGGGGTCACTGAAGCTTTCTTT.

The chain has TRBV19 and TRBJ1-5; D is possibly TRBD1 (5 bases). Trimming took off 5 bases at V and 5 bases at J, with 10 bases between the two ends. This CDR3 contains 13 residues. The V gene's germline CDR1 is LNHDA and CDR2 SQIVND (reference sequence). The CDR3 DNA reads TGTGCCAGTAGTTCGGACAAAGATCAGCCCCAGCATTTT. It encodes CASSSDKDQPQHF.

CDR3: CASSEWSSGNTIYF. The DNA of the CDR3 is TGTGCCAGCAGTGAATGGAGCTCTGGAAACACCATATATTTT. This chain uses TRBV6-1 with TRBJ1-3; D remains ambiguous. Trimming shortened V by 2 bases and J by 0 bases, and 5 bases separated the two germline ends. The CDR3 runs 14 residues. Germline V gene data show CDR1 as MNHNS and CDR2 as SASEGT.

The gene calls are TRBV25-1 and TRBJ1-2; 8 bases match TRBD1. Germline V lookup: CDR1 MGHDK, CDR2 SYGVNS. Trimming removed 5 bases from V and 6 bases from J; junction bases left unmatched: 11. This CDR3 region has 15 residues. Here the CDR3 DNA reads TGTGCCAGCAGTTACGGGACAGGTTTTGTTGATGGCTACACCTTC. It translates to CASSYGTGFVDGYTF.

This clone was found once. The chain employs TRBV27 and TRBJ2-1, with TRBD1 identical over 8 bases. The junction had 13 bases not matched to a gene; V was cut back by 2 bases and J by 7 bases. Germline lookup yields CDR1 MNHEY and CDR2 SMNVEV (reference sequence). The CDR3 covers 17 residues. The CDR3 nucleotides are TGTGCCAGCAGTTTAAGTCTGGGGACAGGACTTGTGAATGAGCAGTTCTTC. Encoded protein: CASSLSLGTGLVNEQFF.

This chain links TRBV2 with TRBJ1-2, with TRBD1 matching over 7 bases. The CDR3 length is 12 residues. J gave up 7 bases and V 6 bases, and 5 bases lay outside the gene matches. CDR1 and CDR2 from the germline V gene are SNHLY and FYNNEI. CDR3 protein: CASRTGTGGYTF. CDR3 nucleotides: TGTGCCAGCAGGACAGGGACTGGTGGCTACACCTTC.

The rearrangement links TRBV7-9 to TRBJ1-1; D possibly corresponds to TRBD1 (6 bases). The CDR3 consists of 11 residues. CDR1 SEHNR and CDR2 FQNEAQ come from the germline V gene (reference sequence). V gave up 1 base and J gave up 10 bases, with 7 bases separating them. CDR3 DNA sequence: TGTGCCAGCAGCTTAGAACAGGGAGCTTTCTTT. Its protein is CASSLEQGAFF.

This chain links TRBV18 with TRBJ1-5; TRBD1 aligns across 9 bases. The CDR3 runs 17 residues. The germline CDR1 and CDR2 sequences are KGHSH and LQKENI. The trim removed 4 bases at V and 6 bases at J, leaving 13 bases unmatched. CDR3 loop: CASSRQDRGFVAQPQHF. The CDR3 DNA follows: TGTGCCAGCTCACGTCAGGACAGGGGATTCGTTGCTCAGCCCCAGCATTTT.

V gene TRBV13 combines with J gene TRBJ1-6, with 10 nucleotides matching TRBD1. The CDR3 runs to 15 residues. Germline V gene lookup returns CDR1 PRHDT and CDR2 FYEKMQ (reference sequence). Trimming at V came to 5 bases and at J to 7 bases, leaving 5 bases not matched to a gene. In DNA form, the CDR3 reads TGTGCCAGCAGCCCCGGGACAGGGGAAAATTCACCCCTCCACTTT. It translates to CASSPGTGENSPLHF.

This clone was observed a handful of times. The CDR3 loop is CASSQKQGKDSPLHF. The CDR3 region has the DNA TGCGCCAGCAGCCAAAAACAGGGTAAGGATTCACCCCTCCACTTT. V is TRBV4-1 and J is TRBJ1-6, with TRBD1 as a possible D gene (6 bases). V was cut by 2 bases and J by 8 bases, with 13 bases left in between. The CDR3 loop spans 15 amino acids. Germline V CDR1 and CDR2: MGHRA, YSYEKL.

The chain uses TRBV6-5 and TRBJ1-2, with D tentatively TRBD1 (5 bases). The CDR3 loop spans 14 amino acids. Between the trimmed V and J ends, which lost 4 bases and 6 bases, there was a span of 15 bases. Germline CDR1 MNHEY, CDR2 SVGAGI. The CDR3 DNA reads TGTGCCAGCAGTTCGGGCAGGGAATGGGATGGCTACACCTTC. It specifies CASSSGREWDGYTF.

The chain joins TRBV12-5 to TRBJ2-1; D is perhaps TRBD1 (5 bases). V shed 0 bases and J shed 0 bases, with 21 bases lying between them. The CDR3 spans 20 residues. Germline lookup yields CDR1 LGHNT and CDR2 FRNRAP. The CDR3 sequence is CASGLVIAKGILGSYNEQFF. CDR3 sequence (DNA): TGTGCTAGTGGTTTGGTAATCGCTAAGGGGATTCTTGGCTCCTACAATGAGCAGTTCTTC.

The V gene is TRBV29-1, the J gene TRBJ1-3; a weak D match, TRBD1 (6 bases). The CDR3 contains 14 residues. CDR1 is SQVTM, CDR2 ANQGSEA, per germline. The V end was cut by 3 bases, the J end by 1 base, with 10 bases between. The DNA of the CDR3 is TGCAGCGTTGACCCCACAGGGTCTGGAAACACCATATATTTT. Residues: CSVDPTGSGNTIYF.

J is TRBJ2-1 and V is TRBV5-8; possible D gene TRBD2, 6 bases. The germline CDR1 and CDR2 sequences are SGHTS and YDEGEE. V shed 3 bases and J shed 3 bases, with 16 bases lying between them. This CDR3 spans 16 amino acids. CDR3 loop: CASSSFWLAYYNEQFF. The CDR3 bases are TGTGCCAGCAGCTCATTTTGGCTAGCGTACTACAATGAGCAGTTCTTC.

The chain links TRBV5-1 to TRBJ2-5, with 10 positions matching TRBD2. The V and J ends lost 1 base and 3 bases, in that order; junction bases with no gene match: 12. Germline V CDR1 and CDR2: SGHRS, YFSETQ. This CDR3 region has 18 residues. Written as DNA, the CDR3 is TGCGCCAGCAGCTTGTCCATTACCCCTAGCGGGGGTGAAGAGACCCAGTACTTC. It translates to CASSLSITPSGGEETQYF. The entire variable domain, with the rest obtained from reference TRBV5-1 and TRBJ2-5, is as follows: KAGVTQTPRYLIKTRGQQVTLSCSPISGHRSVSWYQQTPGQGLQFLFEYFSETQRNKGNFPGRFSGRQFSNSRSEMNVSTLELGDSALYLCASSLSITPSGGEETQYFGPGTRLLVL.

The count of this clone is one. V gene TRBV2 combines with J gene TRBJ1-1, with D unresolved. CDR1 is SNHLY, CDR2 FYNNEI, per germline. V was cut by 5 bases and J by 6 bases, with 10 bases left in between. The CDR3 runs to 12 residues. The CDR3 DNA follows: TGTGCCAGCAGTAGGTCGGGAGCTGAAGCTTTCTTT. Translation gives CASSRSGAEAFF. Looking up the rest from reference TRBV2 and TRBJ1-1 gives the full variable domain: EPEVTQTPSHQVTQMGQEVILRCVPISNHLYFYWYRQILGQKVEFLVSFYNNEISEKSEIFDDQFSVERPDGSNFTLKIRSTKLEDSAMYFCASSRSGAEAFFGQGTRLTVV.

The chain employs TRBV5-6 and TRBJ1-6; 7 bases align to TRBD1. Germline-derived CDR1 and CDR2 are SGHDT and YYEEEE. The trim removed 4 bases at V and 6 bases at J, leaving 4 bases unmatched. The CDR3 is 14 residues long. Here the CDR3 reads CASSPDRSNSPLHF. In nucleotides, the CDR3 is TGTGCCAGCAGCCCGGACAGGTCTAATTCACCCCTCCACTTT.

The V and J genes are TRBV7-2 and TRBJ1-2, with 7 bases fitting TRBD1. V lost 4 bases to trimming and J lost 4 bases; unmatched junction nucleotides: 9. There are 15 residues in the CDR3. Per germline, CDR1 SGHTA and CDR2 FQGNSA. CDR3 sequence: CASSWGTASVYGYTF. The CDR3, as DNA: TGTGCCAGCAGCTGGGGGACAGCATCGGTCTATGGCTACACCTTC.

The V call is TRBV7-2, the J call TRBJ1-1; D is perhaps TRBD1 (5 bases). CDR1 and CDR2 (germline): SGHTA, FQGNSA. With 1 base removed from V and 5 bases from J, the gap between germline ends came to 11 bases. This CDR3 has 14 amino acids. CDR3 sequence reads: CASSLGGGRTEAFF. The CDR3 DNA follows: TGTGCCAGCAGCTTAGGGGGGGGGAGGACTGAAGCTTTCTTT.

The gene calls are TRBV19 and TRBJ1-6, with a tentative D call TRBD1 (5 bases). With 6 bases removed from V and 6 bases from J, the gap between germline ends came to 15 bases. Germline V gene data show CDR1 as LNHDA and CDR2 as SQIVND (reference sequence). The CDR3 spans 15 residues. The CDR3 here is CASSPPDSPNSPLHF. CDR3 in DNA: TGTGCCAGTAGCCCGCCCGACAGTCCTAATTCACCCCTCCACTTT.

J is TRBJ1-5 and V is TRBV12-5; D is uncertain. Per germline, CDR1 LGHNT and CDR2 FRNRAP. The CDR3 is 12 amino acids. V lost 0 bases and J 6 bases, leaving 3 bases between the germline ends. This CDR3 reads CASGLVLQPQHF. For the CDR3, the DNA is TGTGCTAGTGGTTTGGTACTTCAGCCCCAGCATTTT.

For this clone: The same CDR3 arises from other DNA sequences in this sample as well. The rearrangement joins TRBV7-2 to TRBJ2-3; D not certain. Germline CDR1 is SGHTA and CDR2 is FQGNSA. V shed 2 bases and J shed 0 bases, with 3 bases lying between them. The CDR3 sequence is 13 residues long. CDR3 loop: CASSLPSTDTQYF. The CDR3 coding sequence is TGTGCCAGCAGCTTACCTAGCACAGATACGCAGTATTTT.

The chain employs TRBV7-8 and TRBJ1-5; possible D gene TRBD1, 5 bases. The CDR3 covers 17 residues. The V and J ends lost 5 bases and 0 bases respectively, with 17 bases between them. Per the germline V gene, CDR1 is SGHVS and CDR2 is FQNEAQ. CDR3 coding DNA: TGTGCCAGCAGCAAACTGCAGGGCCTGTATAGCAATCAGCCCCAGCATTTT. Translated: CASSKLQGLYSNQPQHF. The complete variable domain, with remaining parts taken from reference TRBV7-8 and TRBJ1-5, reads GAGVSQSPRYKVAKRGQDVALRCDPISGHVSLFWYQQALGQGPEFLTYFQNEAQLDKSGLPSDRFFAERPEGSVSTLKIQRTQQEDSAVYLCASSKLQGLYSNQPQHFGDGTRLSIL.

The chain recombines TRBV30 with TRBJ1-5, with TRBD1 matching 8 bases. Unmatched junction bases numbered 6, after V lost 1 base and J lost 4 bases. This CDR3 spans 15 amino acids. Germline V lookup: CDR1 GTSNPN, CDR2 SVGIG (reference sequence). DNA of the CDR3: TGTGCCTGGAGTGCCCTCAACAGGGGGAATCAGCCCCAGCATTTT. This gives the protein CAWSALNRGNQPQHF.

The chain couples TRBV3-1 (or the pseudogene TRBV3-2) to TRBJ1-3; weak D call: TRBD1 (5 bases). The germline V and J ends were trimmed by 3 bases and 2 bases, with 14 bases remaining between them. CDR1 is LGHDT and CDR2 is YNNKEL in the germline V gene (reference sequence). The CDR3 extends over 16 amino acids. The CDR3 loop reads CASSQGMDTAGNTIYF. The CDR3 DNA sequence: TGTGCCAGCAGCCAGGGGATGGACACCGCTGGAAACACCATATATTTT.

The rearrangement joins TRBV7-2 to TRBJ2-1; 10 bases fit TRBD2. Germline values: CDR1 SGHTA, CDR2 FQGNSA. This CDR3 has 16 amino acids. Losses at the gene ends were 3 bases for V and 6 bases for J; bases not matched to a gene: 8. The CDR3 reads CASSLGLAGGANEQFF. In DNA, the CDR3 is TGTGCCAGCAGCTTGGGGTTAGCGGGGGGAGCCAATGAGCAGTTCTTC.